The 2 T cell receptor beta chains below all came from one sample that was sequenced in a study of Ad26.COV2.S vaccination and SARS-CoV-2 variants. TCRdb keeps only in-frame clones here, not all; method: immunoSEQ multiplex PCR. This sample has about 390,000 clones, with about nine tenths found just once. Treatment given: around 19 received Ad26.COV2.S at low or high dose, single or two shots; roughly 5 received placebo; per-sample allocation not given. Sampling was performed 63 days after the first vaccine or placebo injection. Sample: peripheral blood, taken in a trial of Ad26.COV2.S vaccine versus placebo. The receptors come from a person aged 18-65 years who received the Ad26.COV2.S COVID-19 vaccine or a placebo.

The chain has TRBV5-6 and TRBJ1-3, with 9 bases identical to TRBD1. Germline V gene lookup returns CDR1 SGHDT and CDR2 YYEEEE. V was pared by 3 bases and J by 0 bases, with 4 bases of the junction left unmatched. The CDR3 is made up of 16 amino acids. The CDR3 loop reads CASSYGTGSSGNTIYF. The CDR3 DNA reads TGTGCCAGCAGCTACGGGACAGGGTCCTCTGGAAACACCATATATTTT.

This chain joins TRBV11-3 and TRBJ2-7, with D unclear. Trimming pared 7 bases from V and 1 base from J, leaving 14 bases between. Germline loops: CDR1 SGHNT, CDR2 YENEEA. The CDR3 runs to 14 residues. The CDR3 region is CASTTNAKSYEQYF. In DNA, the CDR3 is TGTGCCAGCACGACGAATGCAAAGTCCTACGAGCAGTACTTC. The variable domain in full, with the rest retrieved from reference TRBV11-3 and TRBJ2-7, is EAGVVQSPRYKIIEKKQPVAFWCNPISGHNTLYWYLQNLGQGPELLIRYENEEAVDDSQLPKDRFSAERLKGVDSTLKIQPAELGDSAVYLCASTTNAKSYEQYFGPGTRLTVT.